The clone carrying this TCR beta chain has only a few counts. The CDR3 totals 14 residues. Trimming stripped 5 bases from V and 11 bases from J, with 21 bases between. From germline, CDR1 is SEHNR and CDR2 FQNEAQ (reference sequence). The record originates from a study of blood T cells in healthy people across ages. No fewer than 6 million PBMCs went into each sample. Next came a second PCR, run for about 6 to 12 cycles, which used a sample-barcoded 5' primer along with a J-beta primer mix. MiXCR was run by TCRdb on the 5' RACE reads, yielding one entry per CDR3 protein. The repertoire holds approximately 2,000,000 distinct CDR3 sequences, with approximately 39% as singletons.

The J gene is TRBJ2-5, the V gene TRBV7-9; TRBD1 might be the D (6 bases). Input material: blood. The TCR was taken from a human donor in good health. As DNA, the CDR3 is TGTGCCAGCAGCCCCTCAGAGGGGGATCTCGGGCAGTACTTC. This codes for CASSPSEGDLGQYF.